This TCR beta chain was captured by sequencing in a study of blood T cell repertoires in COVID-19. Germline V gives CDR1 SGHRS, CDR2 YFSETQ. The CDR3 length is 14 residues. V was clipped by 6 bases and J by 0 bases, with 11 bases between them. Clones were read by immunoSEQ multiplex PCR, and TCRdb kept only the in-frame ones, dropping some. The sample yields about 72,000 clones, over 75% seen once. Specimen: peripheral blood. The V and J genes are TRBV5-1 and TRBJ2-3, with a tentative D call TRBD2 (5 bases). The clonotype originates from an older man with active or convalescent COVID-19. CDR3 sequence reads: CASNFGISTDTQYF. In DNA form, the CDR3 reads TGCGCCAGCAACTTCGGGATTAGCACAGATACGCAGTATTTT.